The clone carrying this TCR beta chain showed up just a few times. Its specificity is not known. V was shortened by 0 bases and J by 3 bases, with 12 bases between the two germline ends. CDR1 is MNHEY, CDR2 SVGEGT, per germline. The CDR3 consists of 15 residues. This sample was included in a study of metastatic and nonmetastatic thyroid tumors. Study-wide background: Patients with malignant and benign thyroid disease provided blood and tumor or nodule tissue, whose repertoires were compared.

Every patient was untreated before thyroid surgery. TCRdb re-called clones from the PCR reads using MiXCR. The sample includes around 17,000 clones, around 23% seen only once; the top ten take roughly 14%. Study-level results: Versus benign nodules, malignant thyroid tumors reportedly had significantly higher TCR beta diversity, in blood and tumor.

The source material was adjacent normal tissue. This sequence joins TRBV6-2 or TRBV6-3 and TRBJ2-7; no clear D. The sequence was collected from a female donor with papillary thyroid cancer or a benign thyroid nodule (not recorded which). Some clones in this sample may be carry-over from other donors' samples. The CDR3: CASSYSAETSYEQYF. The CDR3 bases are TGTGCCAGCAGTTACTCGGCAGAAACCAGCTACGAGCAGTACTTC.